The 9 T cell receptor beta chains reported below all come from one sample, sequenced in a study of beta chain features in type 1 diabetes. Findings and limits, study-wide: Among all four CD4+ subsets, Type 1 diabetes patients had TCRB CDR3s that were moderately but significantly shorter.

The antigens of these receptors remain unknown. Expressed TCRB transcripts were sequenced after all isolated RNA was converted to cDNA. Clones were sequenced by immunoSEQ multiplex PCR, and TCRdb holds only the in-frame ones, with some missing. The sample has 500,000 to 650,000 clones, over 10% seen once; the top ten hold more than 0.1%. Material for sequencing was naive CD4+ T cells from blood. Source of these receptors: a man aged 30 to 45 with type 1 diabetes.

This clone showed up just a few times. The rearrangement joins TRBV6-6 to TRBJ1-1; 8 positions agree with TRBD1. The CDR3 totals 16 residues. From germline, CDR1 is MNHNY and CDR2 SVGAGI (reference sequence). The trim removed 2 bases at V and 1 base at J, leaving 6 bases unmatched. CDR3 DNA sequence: TGTGCCAGCAGTTACCCGGTTGGGACAGGGAACACTGAAGCTTTCTTT. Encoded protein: CASSYPVGTGNTEAFF.

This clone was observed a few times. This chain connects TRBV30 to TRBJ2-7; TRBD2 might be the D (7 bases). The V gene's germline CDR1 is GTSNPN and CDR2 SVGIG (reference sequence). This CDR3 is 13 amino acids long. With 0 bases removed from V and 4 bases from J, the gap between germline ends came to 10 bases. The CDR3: CAWSVRGGYEQYF. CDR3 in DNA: TGTGCCTGGAGTGTAAGGGGGGGTTACGAGCAGTACTTC.

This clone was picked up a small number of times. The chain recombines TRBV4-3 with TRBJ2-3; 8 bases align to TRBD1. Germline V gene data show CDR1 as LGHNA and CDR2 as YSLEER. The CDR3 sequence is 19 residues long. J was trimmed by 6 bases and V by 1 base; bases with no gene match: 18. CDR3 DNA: TGCGCCAGCAGCCAAGTAGGTTGGCGAACGACAGGGGAGTCCGATACGCAGTATTTT. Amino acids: CASSQVGWRTTGESDTQYF.

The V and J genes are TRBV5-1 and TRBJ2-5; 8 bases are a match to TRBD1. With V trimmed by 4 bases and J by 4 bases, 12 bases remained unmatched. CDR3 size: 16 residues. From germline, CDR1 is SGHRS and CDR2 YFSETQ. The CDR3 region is CASSPPEQGVIETQYF. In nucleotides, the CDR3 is TGCGCCAGCAGCCCCCCTGAACAGGGGGTAATAGAGACCCAGTACTTC.

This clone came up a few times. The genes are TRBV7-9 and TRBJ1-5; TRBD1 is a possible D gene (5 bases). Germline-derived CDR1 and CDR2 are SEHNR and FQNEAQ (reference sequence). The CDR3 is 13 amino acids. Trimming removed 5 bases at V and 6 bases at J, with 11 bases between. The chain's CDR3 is CASSGGTGQPQHF. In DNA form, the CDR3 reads TGTGCCAGCAGCGGGGGAACGGGTCAGCCCCAGCATTTT.

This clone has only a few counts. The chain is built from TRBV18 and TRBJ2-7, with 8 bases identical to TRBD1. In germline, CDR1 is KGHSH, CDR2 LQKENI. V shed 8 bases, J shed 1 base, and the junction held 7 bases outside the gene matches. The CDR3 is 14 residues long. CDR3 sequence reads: CASTSGTGSYEQYF. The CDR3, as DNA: TGTGCCAGCACTTCCGGGACAGGTTCCTACGAGCAGTACTTC.

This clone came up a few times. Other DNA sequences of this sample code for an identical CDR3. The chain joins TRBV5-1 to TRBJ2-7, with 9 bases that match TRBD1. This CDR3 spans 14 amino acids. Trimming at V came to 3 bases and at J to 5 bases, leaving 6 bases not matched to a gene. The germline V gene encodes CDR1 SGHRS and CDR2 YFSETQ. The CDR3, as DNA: TGCGCCAGCAGCTCGGGACAGGGTGCCCACGAGCAGTACTTC. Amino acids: CASSSGQGAHEQYF.

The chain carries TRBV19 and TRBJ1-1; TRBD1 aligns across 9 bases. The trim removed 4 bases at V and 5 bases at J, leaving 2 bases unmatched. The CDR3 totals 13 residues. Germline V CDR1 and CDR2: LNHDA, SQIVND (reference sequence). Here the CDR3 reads CASSRQGETEAFF. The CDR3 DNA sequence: TGTGCCAGTAGTAGACAGGGGGAAACTGAAGCTTTCTTT.

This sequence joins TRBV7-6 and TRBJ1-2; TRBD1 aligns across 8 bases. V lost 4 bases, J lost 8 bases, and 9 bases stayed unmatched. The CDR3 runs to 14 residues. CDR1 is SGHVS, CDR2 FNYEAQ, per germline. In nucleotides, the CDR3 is TGTGCCAGCAGCTCCGGACAGGGCCCTGGAGGCTACACCTTC. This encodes CASSSGQGPGGYTF.